One and the same sample provided the 9 T cell receptor beta chains below, sequenced in a study of OX40 agonist ivuxolimab in advanced cancers. Assay: immunoSEQ multiplex PCR; the TCRdb copy retains only in-frame clones and omits some. Among 96,000 or so clones, less than 85% were seen once, and the ten largest hold roughly 5.2%. Here the sequenced sample was CD4+ or CD8+ T cells sorted from blood, taken in a trial of the OX40 agonist ivuxolimab. These receptors came from an adult with an advanced solid tumor such as melanoma, head and neck, liver or kidney cancer.

The chain links TRBV6-1 to TRBJ1-1; a weak D match, TRBD1 (5 bases). Germline V gene lookup returns CDR1 MNHNS and CDR2 SASEGT. V shed 6 bases and J shed 3 bases, with 8 bases lying between them. The CDR3 length is 12 residues. This chain's CDR3 is CASRQGDTEAFF. CDR3 nucleotides: TGTGCCAGCAGGCAGGGTGACACTGAAGCTTTCTTT.

This chain links TRBV19 with TRBJ1-4, with D uncertain. There are 14 residues in the CDR3. V lost 5 bases and J 5 bases, leaving 12 bases between the germline ends. Germline V CDR1 and CDR2: LNHDA, SQIVND (reference sequence). CDR3 in amino acids: CASSPRTGNEKLFF. CDR3 nucleotides: TGTGCCAGTAGTCCCCGGACGGGCAATGAAAAACTGTTTTTT.

The chain is built from TRBV6-1 and TRBJ1-1; D possibly corresponds to TRBD1 (5 bases). The length of the CDR3 is 14 residues. Trimming took 6 bases from V and 0 from J, leaving 11 bases between them. CDR1 is MNHNS and CDR2 is SASEGT in the germline V gene. DNA of the CDR3: TGTGCCAGCAGGCGGACACTCATGAACACTGAAGCTTTCTTT. Translation: CASRRTLMNTEAFF.

Note on this clone: The same CDR3 is also encoded by other DNA sequences in this sample. The chain links TRBV19 to TRBJ1-5; D ambiguous. The CDR3 covers 12 residues. The V gene lost 3 bases and the J gene lost 5 bases, with 5 bases spanning the gap. Germline V CDR1 and CDR2: LNHDA, SQIVND (reference sequence). CDR3 sequence (DNA): TGTGCCAGTAGTATTGAAGATCAGCCCCAGCATTTT. Protein: CASSIEDQPQHF.

This clone was counted a single time. The gene calls are TRBV2 and TRBJ2-7, with 9 bases that match TRBD1. This CDR3 comprises 15 residues. The V gene's germline CDR1 is SNHLY and CDR2 FYNNEI. V gave up 6 bases and J gave up 5 bases; unmatched junction bases: 11. CDR3 protein: CASRDRTGVFNEQYF. The CDR3 DNA is TGTGCCAGCAGAGACAGGACAGGGGTTTTCAACGAGCAGTACTTC.

This clone has more than one count but fewer than ten. This sample also contains other DNA sequences that code for the same CDR3. J is TRBJ2-7 and V is TRBV5-1; weak D call: TRBD2 (5 bases). Trimming took off 0 bases at V and 7 bases at J, with 5 bases between the two ends. The CDR3 has 11 amino acids. Looked up from germline, CDR1 is SGHRS and CDR2 is YFSETQ. The CDR3, as DNA: TGCGCCAGCAGCTTGGCGGGGGAGCAGTACTTC. Translating gives CASSLAGEQYF.

The chain couples TRBV15 to TRBJ2-5, with a tentative D call TRBD2 (5 bases). The J call may be wrong; the DNA end is better matched by TRBJ2-7. The CDR3 contains 14 residues. Germline lookup yields CDR1 LNHNV and CDR2 YYDKDF (reference sequence). The CDR3 bases are TGTGCCACCAGCAGACTGAGGGCTTGGGACGAGCAGTACTTC. Its translation is CATSRLRAWDEQYF.

The gene calls are TRBV5-6 and TRBJ1-4; a possible D gene is TRBD1 (6 bases). The germline gives CDR1 SGHDT, CDR2 YYEEEE. The V end lost 0 bases, the J end lost 8 bases, and 11 bases lay between the germline ends. The CDR3 totals 14 residues. In DNA, the CDR3 is TGTGCCAGCAGCTTGGGCTCAGGGGCCGAAAAACTGTTTTTT. Translation gives CASSLGSGAEKLFF. Based on the CDR3 plus reference TRBV5-6 and TRBJ1-4, the full variable domain is DAGVTQSPTHLIKTRGQQVTLRCSPKSGHDTVSWYQQALGQGPQFIFQYYEEEERQRGNFPDRFSGHQFPNYSSELNVNALLLGDSALYLCASSLGSGAEKLFFGSGTQLSVL.

The chain combines TRBV6-4 with TRBJ1-2, with 7 bases matching TRBD1. The CDR3 spans 14 residues. V was pared by 8 bases and J by 8 bases, with 14 bases of the junction left unmatched. Per germline, CDR1 MRHNA and CDR2 SNTAGT. The CDR3 loop is CASGIIYRGEGYTF. The CDR3 coding sequence is TGTGCCAGCGGAATAATTTACAGGGGAGAGGGCTACACCTTC.